This TCR beta chain was documented in a study of blood T cell repertoires in COVID-19. For the study at large: The United States, Italy and Spain were the sources of the acute and convalescent COVID-19 samples. PBMCs, B-cell-depleted T cells, or T cells provided the cDNA or gDNA that made up the material.

Individuals aged roughly 18 to 95 years were recruited from around 22 US areas. Resolution of symptoms, clearance, or two negative PCRs was present in recovered Cohort 3 donors. The method was immunoSEQ multiplex PCR; TCRdb's version includes in-frame clones alone and lacks a portion of them. This sample has some 250,000 clones; approximately 90% occur once, and the top ten carry approximately 9%. This clonotype was obtained from a man in his forties who had recovered from COVID-19. Input material: PBMCs or T cells enriched from blood (not recorded which).

CDR3 DNA sequence: TGTGCCAGCAGCTTCGGAGCCGGGGCTAGCGGGGGGGCCTACGAGCAGTACTTC. This codes for CASSFGAGASGGAYEQYF. V gene TRBV5-4 combines with J gene TRBJ2-7; 12 bases align to TRBD2. The CDR3 extends over 18 amino acids. From germline, CDR1 is SGHNT and CDR2 YYREEE (reference sequence). The V gene end was trimmed by 2 bases and the J gene end by 2 bases; junction bases not matched to a gene: 11.